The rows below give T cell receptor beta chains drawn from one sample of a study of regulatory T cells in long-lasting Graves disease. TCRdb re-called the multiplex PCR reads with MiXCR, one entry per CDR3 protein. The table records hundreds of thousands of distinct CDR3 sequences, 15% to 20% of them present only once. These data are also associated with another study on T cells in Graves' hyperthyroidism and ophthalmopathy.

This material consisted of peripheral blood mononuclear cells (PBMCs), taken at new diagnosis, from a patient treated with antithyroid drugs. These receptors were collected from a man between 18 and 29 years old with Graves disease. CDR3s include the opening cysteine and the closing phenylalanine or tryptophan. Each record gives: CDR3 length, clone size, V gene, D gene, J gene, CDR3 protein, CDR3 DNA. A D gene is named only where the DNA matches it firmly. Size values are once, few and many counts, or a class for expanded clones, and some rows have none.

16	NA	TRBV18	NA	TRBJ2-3	CASSLRGGTLTDTQYF	TGTGCCAGCTCACTGAGGGGCGGGACACTCACAGATACGCAGTATTTT
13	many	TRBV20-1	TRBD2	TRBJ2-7	CSASLAGGYEQYF	TGCAGTGCCTCATTAGCGGGAGGGTACGAGCAGTACTTC
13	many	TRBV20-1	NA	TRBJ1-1	CSARRQQVPEAFF	TGCAGTGCTAGGCGACAGCAGGTCCCTGAAGCTTTCTTT
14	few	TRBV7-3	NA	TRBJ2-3	CASSLETSTDTQYF	TGTGCCAGCAGCTTGGAGACTAGCACAGATACGCAGTATTTT
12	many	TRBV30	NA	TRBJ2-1	CAWGHGYNEQFF	TGTGCCTGGGGACACGGATACAATGAGCAGTTCTTC
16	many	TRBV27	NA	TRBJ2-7	CASSFSGGDTSYEQYF	TGTGCCAGCAGTTTTAGTGGGGGTGACACCTCCTACGAGCAGTACTTC
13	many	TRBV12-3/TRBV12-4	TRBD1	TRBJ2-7	CASSWTGAYEQYF	TGTGCCAGCAGTTGGACAGGGGCCTACGAGCAGTACTTC
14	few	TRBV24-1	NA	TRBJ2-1	CATSDSGTYYEQFF	TGTGCCACCAGTGATTCAGGGACGTACTACGAGCAGTTCTTC
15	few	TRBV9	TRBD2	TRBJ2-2	CASSVGLAGPGELFF	TGTGCCAGCAGCGTAGGATTAGCGGGACCCGGGGAGCTGTTTTTT
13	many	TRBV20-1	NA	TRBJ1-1	CSVKGNMGAEAFF	TGCAGTGTTAAGGGGAATATGGGGGCTGAAGCTTTCTTT
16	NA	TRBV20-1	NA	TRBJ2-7	CSARGGLLAPYYEQYF	TGCAGTGCTAGAGGGGGGCTCCTAGCGCCGTACTACGAGCAGTACTTC
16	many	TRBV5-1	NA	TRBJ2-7	CASSRNEQGIYYEQYF	TGCGCCAGCAGCCGGAATGAGCAGGGGATTTACTACGAGCAGTACTTC
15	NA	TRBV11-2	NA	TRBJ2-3	CASSLTVTSTDTQYF	TGTGCCAGCAGTTTGACGGTAACGAGCACAGATACGCAGTATTTT
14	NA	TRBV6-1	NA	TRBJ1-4	CASLATATNEKLFF	TGTGCCAGCCTGGCAACTGCAACTAATGAAAAACTGTTTTTT
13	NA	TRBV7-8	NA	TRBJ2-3	CASSSSGADTQYF	TGTGCCAGCAGCTCCTCCGGCGCAGATACGCAGTATTTT
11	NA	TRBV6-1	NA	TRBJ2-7	CASRATYEQYF	TGTGCCAGCAGGGCCACTTACGAGCAGTACTTC
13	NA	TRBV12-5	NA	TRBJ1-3	CASGLEGGGTIYF	TGTGCTAGTGGCCTGGAGGGGGGAGGCACCATATATTTT
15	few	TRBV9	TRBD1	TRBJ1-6	CASSVGGTGGSPLHF	TGTGCCAGCAGCGTAGGAGGGACAGGCGGTTCACCCCTCCACTTT
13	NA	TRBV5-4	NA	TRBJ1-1	CASSLSYPPEAFF	TGTGCCAGCAGCTTGTCCTATCCTCCTGAAGCTTTCTTT
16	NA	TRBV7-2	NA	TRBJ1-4	CASSPVGGGTNEKLFF	TGTGCCAGCAGCCCCGTGGGGGGGGGGACTAATGAAAAACTGTTTTTT
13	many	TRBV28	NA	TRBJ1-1	CASSLEGTTEAFF	TGTGCCAGCAGTTTGGAGGGGACCACTGAAGCTTTCTTT
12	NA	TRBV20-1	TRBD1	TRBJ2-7	CSARGTGMEQYF	TGCAGTGCTCGGGGGACAGGGATGGAGCAGTACTTC
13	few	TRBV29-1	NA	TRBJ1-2	CSVYGLQRGGYTF	TGCAGCGTTTATGGGCTCCAGAGAGGGGGCTACACCTTC
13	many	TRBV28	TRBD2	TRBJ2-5	CAIAQAGGETQYF	TGTGCCATAGCACAAGCGGGAGGGGAGACCCAGTACTTC
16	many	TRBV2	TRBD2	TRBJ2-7	CASKLGLAGGAYEQYF	TGTGCCAGCAAACTTGGACTAGCGGGAGGGGCCTACGAGCAGTACTTC
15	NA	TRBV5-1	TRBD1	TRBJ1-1	CASSLTGTGSTEAFF	TGCGCCAGCAGCTTGACAGGGACAGGTTCCACTGAAGCTTTCTTT
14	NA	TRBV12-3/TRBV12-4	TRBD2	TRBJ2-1	CAGMPSGDYNEQFF	TGTGCCGGCATGCCAAGCGGGGACTACAATGAGCAGTTCTTC
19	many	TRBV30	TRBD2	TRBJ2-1	CAWRGPGLAGGPRYNEQFF	TGTGCCTGGAGAGGCCCGGGACTAGCGGGAGGGCCGAGGTACAATGAGCAGTTCTTC
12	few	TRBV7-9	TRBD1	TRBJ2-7	CASSPTGLEQYF	TGTGCCAGCAGCCCGACAGGGTTGGAGCAGTACTTC
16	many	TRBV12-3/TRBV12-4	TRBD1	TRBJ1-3	CASSPRGPSSGNTIYF	TGTGCCAGCAGTCCCAGGGGGCCCAGCTCTGGAAACACCATATATTTT
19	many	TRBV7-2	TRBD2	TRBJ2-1	CASSLRRTSGTLSYNEQFF	TGTGCCAGCAGCTTACGCCGGACTAGCGGGACCCTCTCCTACAATGAGCAGTTCTTC
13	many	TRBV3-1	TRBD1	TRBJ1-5	CASSERRGHPQHF	TGTGCCAGCAGCGAAAGGAGGGGGCACCCCCAGCATTTT
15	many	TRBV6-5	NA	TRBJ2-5	CASSYSPVRAETQYF	TGTGCCAGCAGTTACTCGCCAGTAAGGGCAGAGACCCAGTACTTC
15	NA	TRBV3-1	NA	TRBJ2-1	CASSQDSSSYNEQFF	TGTGCCAGCAGCCAAGATTCGAGCTCCTACAATGAGCAGTTCTTC
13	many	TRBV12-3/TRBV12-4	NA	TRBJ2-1	CASSIPGYNEQFF	TGTGCCAGCAGTATTCCGGGCTACAATGAGCAGTTCTTC
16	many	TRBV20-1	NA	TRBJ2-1	CSARGERGHSNNEQFF	TGCAGTGCTAGGGGGGAGCGGGGACATAGCAACAATGAGCAGTTCTTC
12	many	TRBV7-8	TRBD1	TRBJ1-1	CASSEGTAEAFF	TGTGCCAGCAGCGAAGGGACAGCGGAAGCTTTCTTT
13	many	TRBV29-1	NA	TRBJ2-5	CSVDPGIQETQYF	TGCAGCGTTGATCCGGGGATACAAGAGACCCAGTACTTC
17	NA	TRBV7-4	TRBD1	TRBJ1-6	CASSLVGTGEAPSPLHF	TGTGCCAGCAGCTTAGTCGGGACAGGGGAGGCTCCTTCACCCCTCCACTTT
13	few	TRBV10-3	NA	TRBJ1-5	CAISDKEDQPQHF	TGTGCCATCAGTGATAAGGAGGACCAGCCCCAGCATTTT
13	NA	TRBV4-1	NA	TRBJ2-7	CASSQTTSYEQYF	TGCGCCAGCAGCCAAACGACCTCCTACGAGCAGTACTTC
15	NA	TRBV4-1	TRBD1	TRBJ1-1	CASSHPSQGDQEAFF	TGCGCCAGCAGCCACCCATCTCAGGGGGATCAGGAAGCTTTCTTT
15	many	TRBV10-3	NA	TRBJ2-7	CAISERGTLSYEQYF	TGTGCCATCAGTGAGCGGGGGACACTCTCCTACGAGCAGTACTTC
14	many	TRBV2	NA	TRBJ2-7	CASSVRQESYEQYF	TGTGCCAGCAGTGTGAGACAGGAATCCTACGAGCAGTACTTC
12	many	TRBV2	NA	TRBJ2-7	CASRIRSYEQYF	TGTGCCAGCAGGATACGCTCCTACGAGCAGTACTTC
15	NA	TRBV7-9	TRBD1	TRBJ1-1	CASSSLYRGQTEAFF	TGTGCCAGCAGCTCCCTGTACAGGGGGCAGACTGAAGCTTTCTTT
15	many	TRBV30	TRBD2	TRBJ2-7	CAWSDFLAGVYEQYF	TGTGCCTGGAGTGATTTCCTAGCGGGAGTCTACGAGCAGTACTTC
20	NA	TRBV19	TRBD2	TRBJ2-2	CASSRMVTGTSGRAVGELFF	TGTGCCAGTAGCCGTATGGTCACCGGGACTAGCGGGAGGGCCGTCGGGGAGCTGTTTTTT
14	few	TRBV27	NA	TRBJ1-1	CASHQEGIGTEAFF	TGTGCCAGCCACCAGGAAGGGATCGGCACTGAAGCTTTCTTT
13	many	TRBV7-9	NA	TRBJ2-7	CASSLWGSYEQYF	TGTGCCAGCAGCCTTTGGGGTTCCTACGAGCAGTACTTC
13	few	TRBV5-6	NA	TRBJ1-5	CASSSRSNQPQHF	TGTGCCAGCAGCTCGAGGAGCAATCAGCCCCAGCATTTT
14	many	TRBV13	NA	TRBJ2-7	CASSLGVPNYEQYF	TGTGCCAGCAGCTTAGGGGTCCCGAACTACGAGCAGTACTTC